These 17 T cell receptor beta chains were all obtained from the same sample, sequenced in a study of OX40 agonist ivuxolimab in advanced cancers. Sequencing used immunoSEQ multiplex PCR; TCRdb keeps in-frame clones, though not all of them. This table has tens of thousands of clones, 70% to 90% appearing once. The sequences come from CD4+ or CD8+ T cells sorted from blood, collected in a trial of the OX40 agonist ivuxolimab. Every receptor here comes from an adult with an advanced solid tumor such as melanoma, head and neck, liver or kidney cancer.

The rearrangement joins TRBV25-1 to TRBJ1-2, with D possibly TRBD1 on 5 matching bases. Trimming cost V 6 bases and J 6 bases, with 8 bases left between them. CDR1 MGHDK and CDR2 SYGVNS come from the germline V gene. The CDR3 extends over 11 amino acids. This CDR3 reads CASRTVHGYTF. CDR3 sequence (DNA): TGTGCCAGCAGGACAGTCCATGGCTACACCTTC.

CDR3 residues: CASSLGGAGNEQYF. DNA of the CDR3: TGTGCCAGTAGTCTCGGAGGGGCAGGGAACGAGCAGTACTTC. The rearrangement joins TRBV19 to TRBJ2-7, with D maybe TRBD2 (6 bases). CDR1 and CDR2 (germline): LNHDA, SQIVND (reference sequence). V was clipped by 5 bases and J by 5 bases, with 16 bases between them. The CDR3 has 14 amino acids.

The rearrangement uses TRBV27 and TRBJ1-5, with D hard to call. Germline V gene lookup returns CDR1 MNHEY and CDR2 SMNVEV (reference sequence). V was trimmed by 4 bases and J by 0 bases, leaving 4 bases between them. This CDR3 is 13 amino acids long. For the CDR3, the DNA is TGTGCCAGCAGTTGGGGTAGCAATCAGCCCCAGCATTTT. As protein: CASSWGSNQPQHF.

The rearrangement joins TRBV2 to TRBJ2-5, with 13 bases matching TRBD2. The CDR3 length is 18 residues. The ends lost 5 bases at V and 5 bases at J; junction bases unmatched: 14. Germline CDR1 and CDR2: SNHLY and FYNNEI. The CDR3 spells CASSLLPGTSGVVETQYF. The CDR3 DNA is TGTGCCAGCAGTCTCCTCCCCGGGACTAGCGGGGTGGTTGAGACCCAGTACTTC. Based on the CDR3 plus reference TRBV2 and TRBJ2-5, the full variable domain is EPEVTQTPSHQVTQMGQEVILRCVPISNHLYFYWYRQILGQKVEFLVSFYNNEISEKSEIFDDQFSVERPDGSNFTLKIRSTKLEDSAMYFCASSLLPGTSGVVETQYFGPGTRLLVL.

The rearrangement links TRBV30 to TRBJ2-7, with unresolved D. V lost 0 bases and J 3 bases, leaving 12 bases between the germline ends. This CDR3 comprises 14 residues. Germline lookup yields CDR1 GTSNPN and CDR2 SVGIG (reference sequence). The CDR3 loop reads CAWSVPENGYEQYF. CDR3 in DNA: TGTGCCTGGAGTGTCCCAGAGAACGGCTACGAGCAGTACTTC.

The chain has TRBV2 and TRBJ1-2; D is uncertain. Trimming stripped 10 bases from V and 6 bases from J, with 12 bases between. The CDR3 runs to 11 residues. CDR1 and CDR2 from the germline V gene are SNHLY and FYNNEI. The CDR3 is CAILTEDGYTF. CDR3 sequence (DNA): TGTGCCATCTTGACTGAGGATGGCTACACCTTC.

This clone occurred a few times. V gene TRBV7-2 combines with J gene TRBJ2-7; D is unresolved. Per germline, CDR1 SGHTA and CDR2 FQGNSA. V lost 5 bases and J 4 bases, leaving 12 bases between the germline ends. The CDR3 is 13 amino acids. CDR3 nucleotide sequence: TGTGCCAGCAGCCCCAGCCCATCGTACGAGCAGTACTTC. Translated: CASSPSPSYEQYF. The full variable domain, in which reference TRBV7-2 and TRBJ2-7 provide the parts outside the CDR3, is GAGVSQSPSNKVTEKGKDVELRCDPISGHTALYWYRQSLGQGLEFLIYFQGNSAPDKSGLPSDRFSAERTGGSVSTLTIQRTQQEDSAVYLCASSPSPSYEQYFGPGTRLTVT.

The chain is built from TRBV28 and TRBJ1-2; 8 positions agree with TRBD1. V gave up 5 bases and J gave up 7 bases; unmatched junction bases: 6. Germline CDR1 and CDR2: MDHEN and SYDVKM. CDR3 length: 13 residues. Here the CDR3 reads CASSPTGGGGYTF. The CDR3 DNA follows: TGTGCCAGCAGTCCAACAGGGGGTGGTGGCTACACCTTC.

V and J are TRBV23-1 and TRBJ1-1; D is perhaps TRBD1 (6 bases). TRBV23-1 is treated as an ORF (open reading frame) with a function not yet certain. The CDR3 runs to 17 residues. Trimming pared 4 bases from V and 1 base from J, leaving 19 bases between. CDR3 in amino acids: CASSPRSGAPENTEAFF. The CDR3 DNA reads TGCGCCAGCAGTCCAAGGTCGGGGGCTCCCGAGAACACTGAAGCTTTCTTT.

The chain joins TRBV10-3 to TRBJ1-3; D ambiguous. The CDR3 runs 15 residues. Between the trimmed V and J ends, which lost 0 bases and 0 bases, there was a span of 6 bases. The V gene's germline CDR1 is ENHRY and CDR2 SYGVKD. DNA for the CDR3: TGTGCCATCAGTGAGTCGTTGAACTCTGGAAACACCATATATTTT. Amino acids: CAISESLNSGNTIYF.

The chain uses TRBV7-9 and TRBJ2-5, with D perhaps given as TRBD1 or TRBD2 (6 bases each). CDR1 SEHNR and CDR2 FQNEAQ come from the germline V gene (reference sequence). The CDR3 spans 13 residues. Deletions cut 4 bases from V and 5 bases from J, with 11 bases between. The CDR3: CASSSGAGETQYF. The CDR3, as DNA: TGTGCCAGCAGCTCGGGGGCTGGTGAGACCCAGTACTTC.

The chain employs TRBV27 and TRBJ1-2, with unresolved D. Looked up from germline, CDR1 is MNHEY and CDR2 is SMNVEV (reference sequence). The V gene lost 6 bases and the J gene lost 2 bases, with 16 bases spanning the gap. CDR3 length: 15 amino acids. Here the CDR3 DNA reads TGTGCCAGCAGAACTCAAGTCGGCCTAAACTATGGCTACACCTTC. Residues: CASRTQVGLNYGYTF.

CDR3 in amino acids: CASSFIVRQGLNEQFF. CDR3 coding DNA: TGTGCCAGCAGCTTTATTGTGAGACAGGGTTTGAATGAGCAGTTCTTC. The gene calls are TRBV7-2 and TRBJ2-1; 7 positions agree with TRBD1. The CDR3 is made up of 16 amino acids. In germline, CDR1 is SGHTA, CDR2 FQGNSA. V shed 3 bases and J 7 bases; nucleotides not matched to a gene: 12.

The chain couples TRBV10-2 to TRBJ1-2; TRBD1 might be the D (5 bases). Germline loops: CDR1 WSHSY, CDR2 SAAADI. The CDR3 is 14 residues long. V was clipped by 3 bases and J by 5 bases, with 13 bases between them. This CDR3 reads CASSDQGFRYGYTF. In DNA, the CDR3 is TGCGCCAGCAGTGACCAGGGTTTTAGGTATGGCTACACCTTC.

This clone was counted a single time. The chain uses TRBV9 and TRBJ2-7; TRBD1 agrees at 9 bases. The CDR3 has 15 residues. Trimming took 4 bases from V and 2 from J; bases not matched to a gene: 7. Germline CDR1 is SGDLS and CDR2 is YYNGEE. CDR3 DNA sequence: TGTGCCAGCAGCCCAACAGGGGGCCCAGCCTACGAGCAGTACTTC. Amino acid sequence: CASSPTGGPAYEQYF.

The genes are TRBV4-3 and TRBJ1-2; tentatively, D is TRBD1 (5 bases). V was shortened by 2 bases and J by 6 bases, with 16 bases between the two germline ends. The germline V gene encodes CDR1 LGHNA and CDR2 YSLEER. There are 15 residues in the CDR3. The chain's CDR3 is CASSQSSSGGNGYTF. The CDR3 nucleotides are TGCGCCAGCAGCCAAAGCTCCTCGGGGGGAAATGGCTACACCTTC.

This sequence joins TRBV28 and TRBJ2-2; D is unclear. The germline gives CDR1 MDHEN, CDR2 SYDVKM. The CDR3 loop spans 12 amino acids. Between the trimmed V and J ends, which lost 1 base and 7 bases, there was a span of 4 bases. The CDR3 DNA is TGTGCCAGCAGTTTATATATCGGGGAGCTGTTTTTT. It codes for CASSLYIGELFF.